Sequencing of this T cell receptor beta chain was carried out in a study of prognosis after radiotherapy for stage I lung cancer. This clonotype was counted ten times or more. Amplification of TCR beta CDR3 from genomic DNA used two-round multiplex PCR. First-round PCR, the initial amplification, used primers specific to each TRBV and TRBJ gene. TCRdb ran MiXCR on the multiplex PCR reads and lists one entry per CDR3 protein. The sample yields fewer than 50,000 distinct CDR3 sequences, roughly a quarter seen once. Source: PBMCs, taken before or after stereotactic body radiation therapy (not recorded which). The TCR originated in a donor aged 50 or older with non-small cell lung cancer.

The DNA of the CDR3 is TGCAGCGGGAGATCGAATGAAAAACTGTTTTTT. It codes for CSGRSNEKLFF. The rearrangement links TRBV29-1 to TRBJ1-4; D is undetermined. Germline CDR1 and CDR2: SQVTM and ANQGSEA. Trimming cost V 7 bases and J 5 bases, with 8 bases left between them. The CDR3 contains 11 residues.